This paragraph reports one T cell receptor beta chain. Antigen specificity is unknown. Tissue processing of the graft released intraepithelial and lamina propria lymphocytes from it. The data stem from a study of graft-versus-host responses after intestinal transplantation. Study overall: For approximately 3 years after anti-thymocyte globulin induction, all recipients took tacrolimus and steroids.

Clones were sequenced by immunoSEQ multiplex PCR, and TCRdb holds only the in-frame ones, with some missing. Of approximately 37,000 clones listed, 87% are singletons. Findings and caveats of the study: High graft-versus-host to host-versus-graft clonal ratios were seen in allografts of patients with graft-donor T cell macrochimerism.

Trimming cost V 1 base and J 0 bases, with 13 bases left between them. Germline CDR1 and CDR2: MNHEY and SMNVEV (reference sequence). The CDR3 spans 17 residues. The chain is built from TRBV27 and TRBJ1-5; weak D call: TRBD1 (6 bases). The receptor was derived from a human patient who received an intestinal transplant, so some T cells may come from the graft donor. Here the sequenced sample was ileum tissue, taken 204 days after intestinal transplant. The CDR3: CASSLWGPSYSNQPQHF. CDR3 nucleotide sequence: TGTGCCAGCAGTTTATGGGGGCCCTCATATAGCAATCAGCCCCAGCATTTT.